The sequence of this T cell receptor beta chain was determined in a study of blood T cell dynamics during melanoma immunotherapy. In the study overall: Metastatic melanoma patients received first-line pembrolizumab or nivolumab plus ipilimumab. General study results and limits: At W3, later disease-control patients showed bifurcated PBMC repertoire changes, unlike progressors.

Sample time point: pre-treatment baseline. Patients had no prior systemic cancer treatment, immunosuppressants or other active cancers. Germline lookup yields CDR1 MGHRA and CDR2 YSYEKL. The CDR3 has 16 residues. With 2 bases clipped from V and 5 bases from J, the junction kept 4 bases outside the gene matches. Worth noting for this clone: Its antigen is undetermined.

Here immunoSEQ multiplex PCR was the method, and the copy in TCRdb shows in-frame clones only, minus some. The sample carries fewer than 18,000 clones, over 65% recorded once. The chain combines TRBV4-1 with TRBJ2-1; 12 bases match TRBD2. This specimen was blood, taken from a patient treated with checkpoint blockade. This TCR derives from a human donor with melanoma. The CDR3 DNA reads TGCGCCAGCAGCCAATTTCCTAGCGGGGGGGACAATGAGCAGTTCTTC. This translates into CASSQFPSGGDNEQFF.